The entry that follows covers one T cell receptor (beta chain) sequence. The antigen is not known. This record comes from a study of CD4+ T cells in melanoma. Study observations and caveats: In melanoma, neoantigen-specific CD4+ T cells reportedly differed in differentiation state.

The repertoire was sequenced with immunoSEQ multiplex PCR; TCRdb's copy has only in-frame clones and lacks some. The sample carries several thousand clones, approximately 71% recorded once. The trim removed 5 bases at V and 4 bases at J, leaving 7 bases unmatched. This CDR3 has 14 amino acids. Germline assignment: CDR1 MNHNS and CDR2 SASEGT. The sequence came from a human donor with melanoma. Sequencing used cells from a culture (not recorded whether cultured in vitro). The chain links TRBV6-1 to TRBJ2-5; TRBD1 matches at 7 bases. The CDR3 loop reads CASSLTGVGETQYF. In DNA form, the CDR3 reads TGTGCCAGCAGTCTAACAGGGGTTGGAGAGACCCAGTACTTC.